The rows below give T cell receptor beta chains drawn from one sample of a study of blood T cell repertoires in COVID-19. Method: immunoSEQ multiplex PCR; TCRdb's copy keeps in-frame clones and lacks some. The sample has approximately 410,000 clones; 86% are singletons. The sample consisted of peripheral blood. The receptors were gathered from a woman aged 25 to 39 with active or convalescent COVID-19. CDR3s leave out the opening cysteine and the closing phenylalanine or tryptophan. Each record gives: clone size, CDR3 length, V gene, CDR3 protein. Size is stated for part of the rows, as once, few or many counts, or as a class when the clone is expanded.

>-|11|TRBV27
ASRKSSYNEQF
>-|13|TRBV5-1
ASRPDRWDSEKLF
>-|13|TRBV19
ASSIQGARNTEAF
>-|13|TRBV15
ATRPLKGGVVGQY
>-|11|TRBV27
ASSLASTDTQY
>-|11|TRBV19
ASSRRYTGELF
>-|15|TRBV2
ASSALAGGPSSYEQY
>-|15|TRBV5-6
ASSARGQGPRNQPQH
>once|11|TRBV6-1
ASSEAGQYGYT
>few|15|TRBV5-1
ASSLSEWTGDGNTIY
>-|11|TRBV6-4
ASSDASHNEQF
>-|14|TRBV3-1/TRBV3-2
ASSPRLAGAAGTQY
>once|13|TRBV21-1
ASSKKASGANVLT
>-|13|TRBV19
ASSISGRRTDTQY
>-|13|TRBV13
ASSLTDRVNYGYT
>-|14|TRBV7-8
ASSLQGYTLDNEQF
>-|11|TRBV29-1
SVGDLPTGELF
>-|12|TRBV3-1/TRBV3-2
ASSRAGGPYEQY
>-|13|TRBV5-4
ASSLVGGAGETQY
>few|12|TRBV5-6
ASRRRGKNTEAF
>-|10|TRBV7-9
ASSSGVYGYT
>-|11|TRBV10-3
ATDTGTGDEQY
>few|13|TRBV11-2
ASRTAGGNTGELF
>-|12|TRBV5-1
ASSPGTGSPEAF
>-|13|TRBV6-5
ASSGGSRVSNEQF
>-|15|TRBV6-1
ASSEVLGTGSNQPQH
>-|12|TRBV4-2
ASSHGMGDYEQF
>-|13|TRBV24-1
ATSDTAGPTGELF
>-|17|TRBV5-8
ASTILEATGNLNGNTIY
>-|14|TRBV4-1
ASSQGGQGHYTEAF
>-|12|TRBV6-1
ASNPPGPQETQY
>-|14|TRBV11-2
ASSIRTGRGKETQY
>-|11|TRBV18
ASSPEVNYGYT
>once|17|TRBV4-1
ASSQEKAASGRIFYEQY
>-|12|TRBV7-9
ASSFRQVDNIQY
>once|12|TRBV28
ASSLPREHYGYT
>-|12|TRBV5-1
ASSLELASNEQF
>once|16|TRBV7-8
ASSLRRDGTERTDTQY
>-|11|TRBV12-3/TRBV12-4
GLGRSSGNTIY
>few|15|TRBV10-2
ASSESRKIDSTDTQY
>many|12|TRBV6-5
ASSYLGQGYEQF
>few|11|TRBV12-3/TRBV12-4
ASSYRGLGEQY
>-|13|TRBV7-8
ASSLTLGGAGEQF
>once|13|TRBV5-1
ASSLEGQSEYEQY
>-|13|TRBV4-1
ASSQERLAGYEQY